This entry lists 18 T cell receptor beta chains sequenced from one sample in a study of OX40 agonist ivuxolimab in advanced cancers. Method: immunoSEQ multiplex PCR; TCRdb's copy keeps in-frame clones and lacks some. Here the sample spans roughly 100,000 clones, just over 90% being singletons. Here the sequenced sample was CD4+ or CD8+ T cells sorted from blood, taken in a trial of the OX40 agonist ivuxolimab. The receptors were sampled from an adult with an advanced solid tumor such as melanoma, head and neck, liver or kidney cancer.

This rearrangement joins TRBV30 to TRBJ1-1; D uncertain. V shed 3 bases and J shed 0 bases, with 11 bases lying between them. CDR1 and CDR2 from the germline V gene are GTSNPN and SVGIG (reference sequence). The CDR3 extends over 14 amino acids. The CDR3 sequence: CAWSPTLMNTEAFF. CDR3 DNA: TGTGCCTGGAGCCCGACACTTATGAACACTGAAGCTTTCTTT. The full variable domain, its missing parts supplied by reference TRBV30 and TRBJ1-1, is SQTIHQWPATLVQPVGSPLSLECTVEGTSNPNLYWYRQAAGRGLQLLFYSVGIGQISSEVPQNLSASRPQDRQFILSSKKLLLSDSGFYLCAWSPTLMNTEAFFGQGTRLTVV.

CDR3 DNA sequence: TGTGCCAGCAGTCCCAAAGGGACAGGGGGGTACAATGAGCAGTTCTTC. It translates to CASSPKGTGGYNEQFF. The chain joins TRBV2 to TRBJ2-1, with TRBD1 identical over 11 bases. Trimming took 5 bases from V and 4 from J; bases not matched to a gene: 7. The CDR3 extends over 16 amino acids. Germline loops: CDR1 SNHLY, CDR2 FYNNEI.

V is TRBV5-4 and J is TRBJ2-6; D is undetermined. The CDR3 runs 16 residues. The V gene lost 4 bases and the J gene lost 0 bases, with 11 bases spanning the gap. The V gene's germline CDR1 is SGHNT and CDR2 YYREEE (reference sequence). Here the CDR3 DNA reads TGTGCCAGCAGCCTTGGTGGACCCTCTGGGGCCAACGTCCTGACTTTC. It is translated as CASSLGGPSGANVLTF.

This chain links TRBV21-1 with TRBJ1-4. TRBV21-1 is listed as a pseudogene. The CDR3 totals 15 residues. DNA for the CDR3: TGTGCCAGCACCGAACCGGGGCAGGCGAATGAAAAACTGTTTTTT. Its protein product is CASTEPGQANEKLFF.

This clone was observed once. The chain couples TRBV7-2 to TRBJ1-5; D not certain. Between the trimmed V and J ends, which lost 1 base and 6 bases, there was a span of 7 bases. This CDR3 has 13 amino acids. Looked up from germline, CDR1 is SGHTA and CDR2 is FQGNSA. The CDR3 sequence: CASSLVRSQPQHF. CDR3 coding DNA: TGTGCCAGCAGCTTAGTCCGAAGTCAGCCCCAGCATTTT. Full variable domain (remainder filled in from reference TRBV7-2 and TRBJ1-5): GAGVSQSPSNKVTEKGKDVELRCDPISGHTALYWYRQSLGQGLEFLIYFQGNSAPDKSGLPSDRFSAERTGGSVSTLTIQRTQQEDSAVYLCASSLVRSQPQHFGDGTRLSIL.

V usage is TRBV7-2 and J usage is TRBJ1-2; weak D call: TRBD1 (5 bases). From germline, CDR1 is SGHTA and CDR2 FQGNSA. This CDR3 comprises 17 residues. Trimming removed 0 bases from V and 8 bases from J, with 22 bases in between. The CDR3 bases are TGTGCCAGCAGCTTAGCGTCGGGAAGAGGGAGGGGTGAGGGCTACACCTTC. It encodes CASSLASGRGRGEGYTF. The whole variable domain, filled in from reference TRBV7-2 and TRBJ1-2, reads GAGVSQSPSNKVTEKGKDVELRCDPISGHTALYWYRQSLGQGLEFLIYFQGNSAPDKSGLPSDRFSAERTGGSVSTLTIQRTQQEDSAVYLCASSLASGRGRGEGYTFGSGTRLTVV.

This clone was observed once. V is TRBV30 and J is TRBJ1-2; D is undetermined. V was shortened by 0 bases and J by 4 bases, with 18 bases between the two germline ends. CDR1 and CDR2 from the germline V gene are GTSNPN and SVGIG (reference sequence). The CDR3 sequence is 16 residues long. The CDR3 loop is CAWSVNPRYFTYGYTF. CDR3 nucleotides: TGTGCCTGGAGTGTAAACCCCCGCTACTTTACCTATGGCTACACCTTC.

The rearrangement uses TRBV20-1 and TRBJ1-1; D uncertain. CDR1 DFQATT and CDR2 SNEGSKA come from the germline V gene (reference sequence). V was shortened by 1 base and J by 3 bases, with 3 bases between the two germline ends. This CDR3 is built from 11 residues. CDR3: CSARGYTEAFF. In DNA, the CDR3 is TGCAGTGCTAGAGGGTACACTGAAGCTTTCTTT.

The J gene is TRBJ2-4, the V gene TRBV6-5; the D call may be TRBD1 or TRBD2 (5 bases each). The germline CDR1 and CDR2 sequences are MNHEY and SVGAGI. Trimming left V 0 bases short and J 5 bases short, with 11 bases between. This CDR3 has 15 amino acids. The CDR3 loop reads CASSYSGRGENIQYF. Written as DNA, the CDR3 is TGTGCCAGCAGTTACTCGGGCAGAGGGGAAAACATTCAGTACTTC.

In DNA form, the CDR3 reads TGTGCCAGCAGCTTGGGCGGTAGAGGCAGAAGCACAGATACGCAGTATTTT. It is translated as CASSLGGRGRSTDTQYF. The J gene is TRBJ2-3, the V gene TRBV5-6; no clear D gene. The CDR3 contains 17 residues. Per germline, CDR1 SGHDT and CDR2 YYEEEE. V shed 0 bases and J shed 0 bases, with 14 bases lying between them. Full variable domain (outside the CDR3, taken from reference TRBV5-6 and TRBJ2-3): DAGVTQSPTHLIKTRGQQVTLRCSPKSGHDTVSWYQQALGQGPQFIFQYYEEEERQRGNFPDRFSGHQFPNYSSELNVNALLLGDSALYLCASSLGGRGRSTDTQYFGPGTRLTVL.

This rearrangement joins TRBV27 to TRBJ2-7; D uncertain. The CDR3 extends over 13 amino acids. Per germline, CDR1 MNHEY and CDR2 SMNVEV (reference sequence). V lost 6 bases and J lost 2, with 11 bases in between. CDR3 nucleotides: TGTGCCAGCAGCTCGGACGGCCCCTACGAGCAGTACTTC. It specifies CASSSDGPYEQYF.

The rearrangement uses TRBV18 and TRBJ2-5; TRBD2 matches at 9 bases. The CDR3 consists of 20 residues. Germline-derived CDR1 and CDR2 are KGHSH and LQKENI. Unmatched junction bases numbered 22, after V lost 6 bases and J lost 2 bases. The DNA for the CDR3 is TGTGCCAGCTCGAAACTCCAGTCTTGGTCTAGCGGGGCCACACAAGAGACCCAGTACTTC. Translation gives CASSKLQSWSSGATQETQYF.

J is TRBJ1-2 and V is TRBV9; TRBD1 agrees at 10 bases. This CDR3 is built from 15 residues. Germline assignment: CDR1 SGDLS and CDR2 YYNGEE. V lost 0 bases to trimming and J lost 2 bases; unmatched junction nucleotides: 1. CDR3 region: CASSVGTGGNYGYTF. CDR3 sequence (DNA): TGTGCCAGCAGCGTAGGGACAGGGGGAAACTATGGCTACACCTTC.

CDR3 sequence (DNA): TGTGCTAGTGGTTTGACCCCGTCAGGCTATGAGCAGTTCTTC. Protein: CASGLTPSGYEQFF. V is TRBV12-5 and J is TRBJ2-1; D not resolved. The V end lost 2 bases, the J end lost 8 bases, and 13 bases lay between the germline ends. Germline V lookup: CDR1 LGHNT, CDR2 FRNRAP. This CDR3 spans 14 amino acids. Full variable domain (rest looked up from reference TRBV12-5 and TRBJ2-1): DARVTQTPRHKVTEMGQEVTMRCQPILGHNTVFWYRQTMMQGLELLAYFRNRAPLDDSGMPKDRFSAEMPDATLATLKIQPSEPRDSAVYFCASGLTPSGYEQFFGPGTRLTVL.

The CDR3 reads CASSIDPGARETQYF. The CDR3 nucleotides read TGTGCCAGTAGTATAGATCCTGGGGCGCGGGAGACCCAGTACTTC. This rearrangement joins TRBV19 to TRBJ2-5; weak D call: TRBD1 (5 bases). V lost 0 bases, J lost 5 bases, and 13 bases lay in between. This CDR3 has 15 residues. CDR1 and CDR2 from the germline V gene are LNHDA and SQIVND (reference sequence).

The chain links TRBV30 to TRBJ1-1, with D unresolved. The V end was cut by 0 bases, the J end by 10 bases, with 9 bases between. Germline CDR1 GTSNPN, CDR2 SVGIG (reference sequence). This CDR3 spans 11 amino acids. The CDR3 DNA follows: TGTGCCTGGAGTGTAGGCGGTGGAGCTTTCTTT. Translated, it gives CAWSVGGGAFF.

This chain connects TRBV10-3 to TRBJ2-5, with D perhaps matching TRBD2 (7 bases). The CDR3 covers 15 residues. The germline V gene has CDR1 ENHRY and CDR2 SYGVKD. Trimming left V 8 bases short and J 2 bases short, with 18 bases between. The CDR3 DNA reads TGTGCCATCCGAAGGGAGGGGGGGGATCAAGAGACCCAGTACTTC. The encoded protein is CAIRREGGDQETQYF.

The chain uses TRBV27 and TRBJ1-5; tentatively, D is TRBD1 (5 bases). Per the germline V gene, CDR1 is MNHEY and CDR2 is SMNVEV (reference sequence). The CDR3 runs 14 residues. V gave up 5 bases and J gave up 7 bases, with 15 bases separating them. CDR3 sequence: CASSPQGNSQPQHF. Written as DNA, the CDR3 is TGTGCCAGCAGTCCTCAGGGAAATTCCCAGCCCCAGCATTTT.